This T cell receptor beta chain was recorded in a study of T cell repertoires in MIS-A myocarditis (dated 2022 in TCRdb). CDR1 and CDR2 (LNHNV, YYDKDF) derive from the germline V gene (reference sequence). The CDR3 measures 16 amino acids from cysteine to phenylalanine. The read is trimmed to its CDR3 DNA, 48 bases read in frame from base 1. Here V drops 3 bases and J drops 0 bases, and the junction holds 6 bases not matched to any gene. Of note for this clone: The antigen this receptor binds is unknown. Per-base quality was not reported, and no clone a single base away is much larger than it.

TCRbeta CDR3 regions were amplified by the immunoSEQ bias-controlled multiplex PCR and were subjected to high-throughput sequencing. Per the original workflow: CDR3 sequences were collapsed and filtered with the immunoSEQ vendor pipeline, and the abundance and frequency of each unique TCRbeta CDR3 were thereby quantified. Dominant CDR3 amino acid sequences were clustered with SARS-CoV-2-specific ImmuneCODE TCRbeta sequences by CD-HIT at a 90% global sequence identity threshold. Clones with frequencies of 0.1 to 1 were classed as hyperexpanded, and 0.01 to 0.1 as large. CDR3 amino acid sequences and V and J gene assignments of dominant clones were confirmed with MiXCR. The R stringdist package was used to compute Levenshtein distances between the patient clonotypes and the ImmuneCODE hits. Drawn from immuneACCESS, this table holds only the in-frame rearrangements with V and J called that TCRdb kept. Clones are partly lost; checked studies trace under half to an unresolved V gene and leave the rest unexplained. For V, J and clone size, that table is used; D and trimming come from the DNA. Counted in this sample were around 10,000 clones; approximately 90% of them appeared once. About 2% of the sample is held by the ten biggest clonotypes.

The QIAamp DNA FFPE kit was used to extract genomic DNA from formalin-fixed paraffin-embedded autopsy tissue. The specimen was thoracic lymph node tissue obtained at autopsy. The sequence derives from a man aged 18-30 years with fulminant myocarditis from multisystem inflammatory syndrome in adults (MIS-A) after COVID-19. The chain is made from TRBV15 and TRBJ1-1, with 8 middle bases fitting TRBD1. The nucleotides are TGTGCCACCAGCAGGGGGACAGGCCGCCTGAACACTGAAGCTTTCTTT. Its translation is CATSRGTGRLNTEAFF.